This T cell receptor beta chain emerged from a study of CD8 T cells in ankylosing spondylitis. Regarding the study as a whole: CD8+ by phenotype, disease-linked clones were relatively rare in peripheral blood. Within matched ankylosing spondylitis synovial fluid, disease-linked clones were reportedly significantly enriched.

With molecular barcodes, quantitative 5'-RACE was used to make the TCR beta libraries. From the 5' RACE reads, TCRdb called clonotypes with MiXCR, one entry per CDR3 protein. The sample has about 160,000 distinct CDR3 sequences; roughly 18% are singletons. This clonotype was seen a handful of times. What it binds is not known. The sample taken for sequencing was blood, either unsorted or a sorted T cell fraction (not recorded which). The receptor was derived from a male donor with ankylosing spondylitis or in good health (not recorded which).

DNA for the CDR3: TGCGCCAGCAACCCCGGGGGGACGGATAATTCACCCCTCCACTTT. Amino acid sequence: CASNPGGTDNSPLHF. V gene TRBV5-1 combines with J gene TRBJ1-6, with D possibly TRBD1 on 5 matching bases. The CDR3 is 15 residues long. Germline V CDR1 and CDR2: SGHRS, YFSETQ. Deletions cut 6 bases from V and 5 bases from J, with 15 bases between.